One and the same sample provided the 14 T cell receptor beta chains below, sequenced in a study of CD8+ T cells in alopecia areata. Following extraction, RNA underwent reverse transcription to cDNA, which served as the sequencing template. Clones were read by immunoSEQ multiplex PCR, and TCRdb kept only the in-frame ones, dropping some. The sample presents about 110,000 clones, none singletons. Material: lesional skin. The receptors here all came from a C3H/HeJ mouse with alopecia areata. The strain's MHC type: H2-k.

Comment on this clone: Genes here carry mouse names. From the germline J gene comes the end of the CDR3, since the read stops 4 residues before it. This chain connects TRBV19 to TRBJ2-7; tentative D call: TRBD1 (6 bases). The CDR3 runs to 14 residues. Trimming shortened V by 1 base and J by 3 bases, and 11 bases separated the two germline ends. Germline V gene data show CDR1 as FNHDT and CDR2 as SITEND (reference sequence). The CDR3 is CASSIPGAVYEQYF. CDR3 bases read: TGTGCCAGCAGTATACCAGGGGCCGTCTAT.

This clone was observed a handful of times. All gene names here are mouse names. The read falls 4 residues short of the CDR3 end, and the missing part is taken from the germline J gene. The chain carries TRBV19 and TRBJ2-3, with a tentative D call TRBD1 (6 bases). Trimming stripped 5 bases from V and 0 bases from J, with 10 bases between. The CDR3 length is 14 residues. Per germline, CDR1 FNHDT and CDR2 SITEND (reference sequence). The CDR3 DNA, read in part, is TGTGCCAGCAGACAGGGTTGGAGTGCAGAA. It yields the protein CASRQGWSAE. The whole CDR3 reads CASRQGWSAETLYF.

With respect to this clone: These gene names are mouse names. Coverage ceases 4 residues before the CDR3 finishes, and the germline J gene fills in the end. This rearrangement joins TRBV19 to TRBJ2-4; 7 positions agree with TRBD1. The CDR3 has 15 residues. CDR1 is FNHDT and CDR2 is SITEND in the germline V gene (reference sequence). This CDR3 reads CASRGDSKSHNTLYF. The sequenced CDR3 bases are TGTGCCAGCAGAGGGGACAGCAAATCTCACAAC.

In its sample, this clone was seen a few times. Gene names are the mouse ones. The CDR3 end is not reached by the read, which stops 4 residues before it; the germline J gene fills it in. V and J are TRBV19 and TRBJ1-1, with 9 bases matching TRBD1. The length of the CDR3 is 14 residues. CDR1 and CDR2 from the germline V gene are FNHDT and SITEND (reference sequence). The sequenced part of the CDR3 DNA is TGTGCCAGCAGTATAGCTGGGGGACAGGGA. It yields the protein CASSIAGGQG. The CDR3 in full is CASSIAGGQGEVFF.

Only a few counts were recorded for this clone. Gene names denote mouse genes. The read stops 4 residues short of the end of the CDR3; the missing end is completed from the germline J gene. V is TRBV13-3 and J is TRBJ2-3, with TRBD2 matching 14 bases. From germline, CDR1 is NNHDY and CDR2 SYVADS. After removal of 3 bases from V and 2 bases from J, the junction contained 5 bases not matched to a gene. The CDR3 covers 17 residues. CDR3 in amino acids: CASSVPGLGGLAETLYF. The CDR3 DNA, read in part, is TGTGCCAGCAGTGTTCCGGGACTGGGGGGGCTTGCAGAA.

This clone has more than one count but fewer than ten. The gene names here belong to mouse. The read comes to an end 4 residues before the CDR3 does, leaving the germline J gene to fill in the end. This chain uses TRBV13-2 with TRBJ2-7; 11 nucleotides align to TRBD2. This CDR3 is built from 16 residues. Trimming removed 3 bases from V and 0 bases from J; junction bases left unmatched: 5. The germline V gene encodes CDR1 NNHNN and CDR2 SYGAGS (reference sequence). The CDR3 is CASGGSTGGVSYEQYF. The sequenced part of the CDR3 DNA is TGTGCCAGCGGTGGCTCGACTGGGGGGGTCTCCTAT.

Points on this clone: The genes and germline here are from mouse. The sequenced fragment ends 4 residues before the CDR3 boundary, so the rest is inferred from the germline J gene. This chain joins TRBV13-1 and TRBJ1-2; D remains ambiguous. Germline CDR1 and CDR2: NSHNY and SYGAGN. CDR3 length equals 12 residues. CDR3 DNA, as far as it was read: TGTGCCAGCAGTGAACCTGGCGGC. The encoded protein is CASSEPGG. The CDR3 as a whole reads CASSEPGGDYTF.

This clone was observed many times. Gene names are mouse gene names. This CDR3 is CASSDSRVAEQFF. The CDR3 DNA, read in part, is TGTGCCAGCAGTGATTCCAGGGTTGCT. The chain uses TRBV13-3 and TRBJ2-1; D is possibly TRBD1 (5 bases). The read gets to within 4 residues of the CDR3 end, and the germline J gene fills in the rest. CDR1 is NNHDY, CDR2 SYVADS, per germline. The V gene lost 1 base and the J gene lost 6 bases, with 8 bases spanning the gap. This CDR3 is built from 13 residues.

In this sample, this clone turned up a few times. Genes and germline are mouse. The read falls 4 residues short of the CDR3 end, and the missing part is taken from the germline J gene. V is TRBV17 and J is TRBJ1-1; TRBD1 agrees at 7 bases. The germline V gene encodes CDR1 MNHDT and CDR2 YYDKIL. The CDR3 loop spans 16 amino acids. With V trimmed by 0 bases and J by 1 base, 5 bases remained unmatched. CDR3 sequence reads: CASSRDQKGANTEVFF. Incomplete CDR3 DNA: TGTGCTAGCAGTAGAGATCAAAAGGGGGCGAACACA.

This clone has more than one count but fewer than ten. TCRdb's protein and the DNA translation differ at residue 12; the protein here comes from the DNA. Mouse gene names apply. The read terminates 3 residues before the CDR3 end, so the remaining end is supplied by the germline J gene. This rearrangement joins TRBV1 to TRBJ1-6; 7 nucleotides agree with TRBD1. TRBJ1-6 is an ORF, with its function uncertain. CDR3 size: 15 residues. The germline V gene encodes CDR1 NSQYPW and CDR2 LRSPGD (reference sequence). J gave up 6 bases and V 5 bases, and 7 bases lay outside the gene matches. CDR3 DNA (partial): TGCACCTGCAGTCCCCCGGAGGGGGCTAATTCGCCC. It specifies CTCSPPEGANSP. The CDR3 in full is CTCSPPEGANSPLYF.

This clone was counted a few times. Genes and germline are mouse. The read comes to an end 4 residues before the CDR3 does, leaving the germline J gene to fill in the end. The chain couples TRBV1 to TRBJ2-7; the D gene is possibly TRBD2 (6 bases). Germline loops: CDR1 NSQYPW, CDR2 LRSPGD (reference sequence). The CDR3 is made up of 16 amino acids. Trimming removed 0 bases at V and 0 bases at J, with 12 bases between. The CDR3 DNA, read in part, is TGCACCTGCAGTGCAGATAGGGCTGGGGACTCCTAT. This codes for CTCSADRAGDSY. The CDR3 in full is CTCSADRAGDSYEQYF.

Points on this clone: Gene names denote mouse genes. The read is 4 residues too short to cover the CDR3 end, so that end is filled in from the germline J gene. The chain carries TRBV13-3 and TRBJ2-1; the match to TRBD2 covers 10 bases. In germline, CDR1 is NNHDY, CDR2 SYVADS. This CDR3 has 16 residues. V dropped 2 bases and J dropped 3; count of bases not matched to a gene: 5. The DNA read from the CDR3 is TGTGCCAGCAGTGACGCTGGGGGGGCAGTCTATGCT. Residues: CASSDAGGAVYA. The CDR3 in full is CASSDAGGAVYAEQFF.

This clone came up a few times. Germline and genes: mouse. Read data end 4 residues before the CDR3 end; the end is taken from the germline J gene. The chain uses TRBV19 and TRBJ1-1; TRBD1 agrees at 9 bases. The CDR3 has 15 amino acids. Germline assignment: CDR1 FNHDT and CDR2 SITEND (reference sequence). Germline trimming cut 2 bases from V and 2 bases from J; bases unmatched to any gene: 4. The CDR3 region is CASSMPDRGNTEVFF. The CDR3 bases that were read are TGTGCCAGCAGTATGCCGGACAGGGGTAACACA.

This clone turned up a few times. Mouse gene names apply. The read falls 4 residues short of the CDR3 end, and the missing part is taken from the germline J gene. This chain connects TRBV13-3 to TRBJ2-3; D might be TRBD1 (6 bases). The CDR3 runs to 14 residues. Germline values: CDR1 NNHDY, CDR2 SYVADS. V dropped 8 bases and J dropped 0 bases, with 13 bases sitting between them. The sequenced part of the CDR3 DNA is TGTGCCAGTTCTAGGGACATTAGTGCAGAA. The encoded protein is CASSRDISAE. In full, the CDR3 reads CASSRDISAETLYF.